These 10 T cell receptor beta chains share one sample of origin, sequenced in a study of neoadjuvant anti-PD-1 for oral cavity cancer. As for time point: after neoadjuvant nivolumab, at surgical resection. The data were produced by immunoSEQ multiplex PCR, yet TCRdb's version contains in-frame clones alone and is incomplete. The table has about 14,000 clones, roughly 82% seen once; the top ten hold less than 2.5%. The sequenced sample was PBMCs, obtained after nivolumab (anti-PD-1) treatment. The receptors stem from a person aged 40 to 85 with oral cavity squamous cell carcinoma.

The chain combines TRBV6-1 with TRBJ1-2; 7 bases map to TRBD1. V was clipped by 4 bases and J by 5 bases; unmatched bases: 10. Germline V CDR1 and CDR2: MNHNS, SASEGT. The CDR3 extends over 15 amino acids. This chain's CDR3 is CASSALQGMGYGYTF. The DNA of the CDR3 is TGTGCCAGCAGTGCGTTACAGGGGATGGGGTATGGCTACACCTTC.

The chain combines TRBV6-1 with TRBJ2-5, with 8 bases identical to TRBD2. V lost 6 bases and J lost 1; bases outside the gene matches: 7. The V gene's germline CDR1 is MNHNS and CDR2 SASEGT. The CDR3 extends over 15 amino acids. CDR3 nucleotides: TGTGCCAGCAGAAGGACTAGCACCTTCCAAGAGACCCAGTACTTC. As protein: CASRRTSTFQETQYF.

The chain joins TRBV27 to TRBJ2-7; 7 nucleotides agree with TRBD2. The CDR3 is 14 amino acids. With 6 bases clipped from V and 6 bases from J, the junction kept 11 bases outside the gene matches. The germline CDR1 and CDR2 sequences are MNHEY and SMNVEV (reference sequence). This CDR3 is CASSQSRWGGEQYF. The CDR3 DNA sequence: TGTGCCAGCAGCCAGAGCAGGTGGGGGGGCGAGCAGTACTTC.

This clone has just a few counts. The chain uses TRBV7-9 and TRBJ2-5; D is perhaps TRBD2 (7 bases). Trimming removed 5 bases from V and 4 bases from J, with 17 bases in between. CDR1 and CDR2 (germline): SEHNR, FQNEAQ (reference sequence). CDR3 length: 15 residues. The CDR3 sequence is CASSPSAGAGETQYF. Here the CDR3 DNA reads TGTGCCAGCAGCCCTAGTGCGGGGGCTGGAGAGACCCAGTACTTC.

This CDR3 is CASSSRQGTNEKLFF. Here the CDR3 DNA reads TGTGCCAGTAGTTCCCGACAGGGGACTAATGAAAAACTGTTTTTT. The chain recombines TRBV19 with TRBJ1-4; 8 nucleotides align to TRBD1. The CDR3 is 15 amino acids. V was clipped by 5 bases and J by 2 bases; unmatched bases: 4. The germline V gene encodes CDR1 LNHDA and CDR2 SQIVND (reference sequence).

This clone was counted between two and nine times. CDR3 nucleotide sequence: TGTGCCAGCAGCTCACTGCGGAGCTCCTACGAGCAGTACTTC. Translated, it gives CASSSLRSSYEQYF. The chain employs TRBV7-9 and TRBJ2-7; D is unresolved. Trimming left V 4 bases short and J 0 bases short, with 10 bases between. The CDR3 runs to 14 residues. CDR1 and CDR2 (germline): SEHNR, FQNEAQ (reference sequence). The full variable domain, rest sourced from reference TRBV7-9 and TRBJ2-7, is DTGVSQNPRHKITKRGQNVTFRCDPISEHNRLYWYRQTLGQGPEFLTYFQNEAQLEKSRLLSDRFSAERPKGSFSTLEIQRTEQGDSAMYLCASSSLRSSYEQYFGPGTRLTVT.

The rearrangement uses TRBV11-2 and TRBJ1-5; 11 bases are shared with TRBD1. Germline-derived CDR1 and CDR2 are SGHAT and FQNNGV. The junction had 8 bases not matched to a gene; V was cut back by 4 bases and J by 6 bases. The CDR3 length is 16 residues. The CDR3 loop reads CASSSGQGAGVQPQHF. The CDR3 DNA reads TGTGCCAGCAGCTCCGGACAGGGGGCAGGTGTTCAGCCCCAGCATTTT.

The chain joins TRBV6-6 to TRBJ1-1, with D perhaps TRBD1 (5 bases). V was cut by 4 bases and J by 8 bases, with 11 bases left in between. The germline CDR1 and CDR2 sequences are MNHNY and SVGAGI (reference sequence). This CDR3 is 12 amino acids long. This CDR3 reads CASSSGGEEAFF. DNA for the CDR3: TGTGCCAGCAGTTCCGGGGGGGAGGAAGCTTTCTTT.

The chain combines TRBV5-4 with TRBJ1-1; TRBD1 agrees at 8 bases. The CDR3 has 14 residues. With 4 bases clipped from V and 2 bases from J, the junction kept 4 bases outside the gene matches. Germline lookup yields CDR1 SGHNT and CDR2 YYREEE (reference sequence). CDR3 sequence reads: CASSRTGINTEAFF. Here the CDR3 DNA reads TGTGCCAGCAGCAGGACAGGGATAAACACTGAAGCTTTCTTT.

A single count supports this clone. The genes are TRBV7-2 and TRBJ2-2, with D unresolved. CDR3 size: 15 residues. In germline, CDR1 is SGHTA, CDR2 FQGNSA. V was pared by 3 bases and J by 1 base, with 9 bases between. CDR3: CASSFPPGNTGELFF. CDR3 nucleotides: TGTGCCAGCAGCTTCCCGCCCGGGAACACCGGGGAGCTGTTTTTT.